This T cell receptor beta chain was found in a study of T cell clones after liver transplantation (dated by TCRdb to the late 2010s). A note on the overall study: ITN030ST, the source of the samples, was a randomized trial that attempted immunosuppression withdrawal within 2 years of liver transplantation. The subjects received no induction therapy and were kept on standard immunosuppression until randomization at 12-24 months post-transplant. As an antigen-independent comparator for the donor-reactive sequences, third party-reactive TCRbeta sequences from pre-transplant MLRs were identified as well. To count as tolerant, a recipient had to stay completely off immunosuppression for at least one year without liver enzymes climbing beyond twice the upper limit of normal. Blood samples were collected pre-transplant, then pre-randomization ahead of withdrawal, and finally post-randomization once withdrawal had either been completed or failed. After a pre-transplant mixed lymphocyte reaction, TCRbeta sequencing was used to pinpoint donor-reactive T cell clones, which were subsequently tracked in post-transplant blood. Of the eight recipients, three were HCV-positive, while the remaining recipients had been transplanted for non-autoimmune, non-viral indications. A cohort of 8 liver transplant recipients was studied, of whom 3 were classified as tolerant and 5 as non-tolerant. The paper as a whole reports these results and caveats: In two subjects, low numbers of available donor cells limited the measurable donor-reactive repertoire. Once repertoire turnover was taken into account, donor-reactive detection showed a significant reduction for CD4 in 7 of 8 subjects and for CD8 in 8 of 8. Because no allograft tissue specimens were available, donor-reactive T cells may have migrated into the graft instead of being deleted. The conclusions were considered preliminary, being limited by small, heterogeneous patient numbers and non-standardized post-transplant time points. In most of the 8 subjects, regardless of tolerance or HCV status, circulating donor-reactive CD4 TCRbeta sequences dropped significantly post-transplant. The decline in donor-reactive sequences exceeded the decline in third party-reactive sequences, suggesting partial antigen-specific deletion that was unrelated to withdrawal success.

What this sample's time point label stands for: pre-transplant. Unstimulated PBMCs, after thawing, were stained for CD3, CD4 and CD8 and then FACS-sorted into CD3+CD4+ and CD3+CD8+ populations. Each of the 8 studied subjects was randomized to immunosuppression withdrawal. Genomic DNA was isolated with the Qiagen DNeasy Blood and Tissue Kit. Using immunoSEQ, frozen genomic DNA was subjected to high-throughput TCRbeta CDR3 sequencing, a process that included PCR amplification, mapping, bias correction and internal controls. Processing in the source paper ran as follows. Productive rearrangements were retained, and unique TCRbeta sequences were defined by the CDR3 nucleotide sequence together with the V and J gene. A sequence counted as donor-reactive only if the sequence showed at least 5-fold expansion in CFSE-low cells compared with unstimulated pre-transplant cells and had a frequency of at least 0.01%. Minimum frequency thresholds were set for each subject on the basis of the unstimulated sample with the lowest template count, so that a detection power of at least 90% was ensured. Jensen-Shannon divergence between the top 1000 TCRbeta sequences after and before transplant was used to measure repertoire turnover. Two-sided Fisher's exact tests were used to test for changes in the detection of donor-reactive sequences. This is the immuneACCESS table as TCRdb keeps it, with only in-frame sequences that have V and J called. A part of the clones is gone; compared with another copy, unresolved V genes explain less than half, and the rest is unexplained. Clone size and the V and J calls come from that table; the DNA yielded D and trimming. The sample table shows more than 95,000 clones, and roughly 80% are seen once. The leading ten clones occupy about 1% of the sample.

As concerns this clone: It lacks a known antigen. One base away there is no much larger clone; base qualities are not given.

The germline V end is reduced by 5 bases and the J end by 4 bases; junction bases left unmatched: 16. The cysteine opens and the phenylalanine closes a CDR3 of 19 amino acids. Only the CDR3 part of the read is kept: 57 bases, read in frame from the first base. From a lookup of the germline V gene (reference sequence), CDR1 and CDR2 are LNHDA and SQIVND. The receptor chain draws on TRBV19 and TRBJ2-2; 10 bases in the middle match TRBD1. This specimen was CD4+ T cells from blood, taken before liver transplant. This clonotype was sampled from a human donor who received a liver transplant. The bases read TGTGCCAGTAGTTCTACTCCGGGACAGGGGTTTAAGAGCACCGGGGAGCTGTTTTTT. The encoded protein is CASSSTPGQGFKSTGELFF.